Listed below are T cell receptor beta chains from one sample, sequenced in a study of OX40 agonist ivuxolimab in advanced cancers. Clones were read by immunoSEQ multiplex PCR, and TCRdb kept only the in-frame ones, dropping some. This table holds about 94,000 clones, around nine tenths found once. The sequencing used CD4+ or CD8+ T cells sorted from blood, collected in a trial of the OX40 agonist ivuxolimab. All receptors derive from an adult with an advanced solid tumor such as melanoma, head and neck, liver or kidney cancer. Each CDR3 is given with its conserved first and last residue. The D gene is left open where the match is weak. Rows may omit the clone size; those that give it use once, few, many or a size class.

TGTGCCAGCAGCTTTAGTTCGGGACAGGGGCCGGGGGACACTGAAGCTTTCTTT,CASSFSSGQGPGDTEAFF,TRBD1,-,TRBJ1-1,TRBV11-1
TGTGCCACCCTGAATCAGCCCCAGCATTTT,CATLNQPQHF,-,-,TRBJ1-5,TRBV15
TGTGCCAGCACCTACGGAGGGGGAGCGAACACCGGGGAGCTGTTTTTT,CASTYGGGANTGELFF,-,-,TRBJ2-2,TRBV7-9
-,CASSSSGGYGYTF,-,-,TRBJ1-2,TRBV27
TGTGCCAGCAGTTACCCTAGCGGCTTAAACAATGAGCAGTTCTTC,CASSYPSGLNNEQFF,TRBD2,-,TRBJ2-1,TRBV6-6
TGTGCCAGCAGCCTTAGCACAGATACGCAGTATTTT,CASSLSTDTQYF,-,-,TRBJ2-3,TRBV9
TGTGCCAGCAGCACGGCCTCCCGAGGACAGGGGAGGGAGACCCAGTACTTC,CASSTASRGQGRETQYF,TRBD1,-,TRBJ2-5,TRBV7-2
TGTGCCAGCAGCTTTGATGGAAAGACTGTGTATAATTCACCCCTCCACTTT,CASSFDGKTVYNSPLHF,-,-,TRBJ1-6,TRBV7-9
TGTGCCAGCAGCTCTCGGGTGGGCAACAATGAGCAGTTCTTC,CASSSRVGNNEQFF,-,-,TRBJ2-1,TRBV13
TGCAGCGTTGAAGTTACGCAGGGGGGGGCCCACAATGAGCAGTTCTTC,CSVEVTQGGAHNEQFF,-,-,TRBJ2-1,TRBV29-1
TGTGCCAGCAGTGAAGCCCCTGGGACAGGGTACCAGCATTTT,CASSEAPGTGYQHF,TRBD1,once,TRBJ1-5,TRBV6-1
TGTGCCAGCAGTGAAGGGTTCGGAGCAGTAGATGGAAACACCATATATTTT,CASSEGFGAVDGNTIYF,-,-,TRBJ1-3,TRBV6-1
TGCGCCAGCAGCTGGGCGGGGGCTTCTGGAAACACCATATATTTT,CASSWAGASGNTIYF,-,-,TRBJ1-3,TRBV5-1
TGTGCCAGCAGTCGACGGCCGTCCAGAGAGACTGGAAACACCATATATTTT,CASSRRPSRETGNTIYF,-,-,TRBJ1-3,TRBV7-2
TGTGCCAGCAGCTTGGAGGACAGGGTGGCAGATACGCAGTATTTT,CASSLEDRVADTQYF,TRBD1,-,TRBJ2-3,TRBV5-6
TGTGCCAGCAGCCCACCTAGGACAGCGAGGCTCCAAGAGACCCAGTACTTC,CASSPPRTARLQETQYF,-,-,TRBJ2-5,TRBV5-4
TGTGCCAGCAGCTTGGTTACGGGACAGACATACGAGCAGTACTTC,CASSLVTGQTYEQYF,TRBD1,-,TRBJ2-7,TRBV5-6
TGTGCCAGCTCACCGGCGGGCGGGAGCTCTGGGGCCAACGTCCTGACTTTC,CASSPAGGSSGANVLTF,TRBD2,-,TRBJ2-6,TRBV18
TGTGCCAGCACCCGTGGGGCGTCTACCTACGAGCAGTACTTC,CASTRGASTYEQYF,-,-,TRBJ2-7,TRBV6-6
TGTGCCAGCAGCCGCTCTCATGTCTTCGGGACAGTCACCTCCTACGAGCAGTACTTC,CASSRSHVFGTVTSYEQYF,TRBD1,-,TRBJ2-7,TRBV7-8
TGTGCCATCAGTCTTTCCGGGACACTGATCCGTGAGACCCAGTACTTC,CAISLSGTLIRETQYF,-,-,TRBJ2-5,TRBV10-3
TGTGCCAGCAGCTTTTTGACAGGGGAGAACACCGGGGAGCTGTTTTTT,CASSFLTGENTGELFF,TRBD1,once,TRBJ2-2,TRBV7-9
TGTGCCAGCAGGATGGGGGCTGGGGCCAACGTCCTGACTTTC,CASRMGAGANVLTF,-,-,TRBJ2-6,TRBV11-2
TGTGCCAGCAGCTCCACGGGGATGAACACTGAAGCTTTCTTT,CASSSTGMNTEAFF,-,-,TRBJ1-1,TRBV5-4
TGTGCCAGCAGCTTAGGACAGCCTCACGAGACCCAGTACTTC,CASSLGQPHETQYF,-,-,TRBJ2-5,TRBV7-2
TGTGCCAGCACTACAGGGACCTCCTATAATTCACCCCTCCACTTT,CASTTGTSYNSPLHF,-,once,TRBJ1-6,TRBV7-8
TGTGCCAGCAGCGAAGGAGGGAAAACGCCCTACGAGCAGTACTTC,CASSEGGKTPYEQYF,-,-,TRBJ2-7,TRBV7-6
TGCGCCAGCACGGCGGCCCAGGACGAGCAGTACTTC,CASTAAQDEQYF,-,-,TRBJ2-7,TRBV5-1
TGTGCCTGGAGTGTACTGTCTGGAAACACCATATATTTT,CAWSVLSGNTIYF,-,once,TRBJ1-3,TRBV30
TGTGCCAGCAGTTACGACAGGGCAACCTATGGCTACACCTTC,CASSYDRATYGYTF,TRBD1,-,TRBJ1-2,TRBV6-5
TGTGCCAGCAGCTTGGGGTTCGATACGCAGTATTTT,CASSLGFDTQYF,-,once,TRBJ2-3,TRBV5-4
TGTGCCAGCAGTACGATCGGGAATGCTGAAGCTTTCTTT,CASSTIGNAEAFF,-,-,TRBJ1-1,TRBV25-1
TGTGCCAGCAGTGGAGTGGGCGGAGGAGTTGACGAGCAGTACTTC,CASSGVGGGVDEQYF,-,-,TRBJ2-7,TRBV6-1
TGTGCCAGCAGTTACCCGCCGGCTGGGACAGGGATCGAAGCTTTCTTT,CASSYPPAGTGIEAFF,TRBD1,-,TRBJ1-1,TRBV6-6
TGTGCCAGCAGCGTAGGAGCGGGGACGGGGACCGGGGAGCTGTTTTTT,CASSVGAGTGTGELFF,TRBD2,-,TRBJ2-2,TRBV9
TGCAGTGCTAGAGTCCGGGGGCAGTATTTT,CSARVRGQYF,-,-,TRBJ2-3,TRBV20-1
TGTGCCAGCAGCTTGAGAGGATCTCACGGAGAAAAACTGTTTTTT,CASSLRGSHGEKLFF,-,once,TRBJ1-4,TRBV5-4
TGCAGCGTTGATTCCCAGGGTAACTATGGCTACACCTTC,CSVDSQGNYGYTF,-,once,TRBJ1-2,TRBV29-1
TGTGCCAGTAGTTGGGACAGGGCTACCTACAATGAGCAGTTCTTC,CASSWDRATYNEQFF,TRBD1,-,TRBJ2-1,TRBV19
TGCGCCAGCACTACAAGCAGGGGGGGGACCTATGGCTACACCTTC,CASTTSRGGTYGYTF,TRBD1,-,TRBJ1-2,TRBV4-3
TGTGCCAGCACGGGGATGGGGAATCAGCCCCAGCATTTT,CASTGMGNQPQHF,-,-,TRBJ1-5,TRBV2
TGTGCCAGCAGCTTAGTTGGGGGATTGAATGAGCAGTTCTTC,CASSLVGGLNEQFF,-,-,TRBJ2-1,TRBV11-2
TGTGCCAGCAGCTTAGGAGTGGACTACGAGCAGTACTTC,CASSLGVDYEQYF,-,-,TRBJ2-7,TRBV7-6
TGTGCCAGCAGCTTCTATGGGACAGGGGGTAACGAGCAGTACTTC,CASSFYGTGGNEQYF,TRBD1,-,TRBJ2-7,TRBV7-9
TGTGCCAGCAGCTTAGCCAGGGGGCGCACTGAAGCTTTCTTT,CASSLARGRTEAFF,TRBD1,-,TRBJ1-1,TRBV7-8
TGCGCCAGCAGCCAAGGACACTTCATGAACACTGAAGCTTTCTTT,CASSQGHFMNTEAFF,-,-,TRBJ1-1,TRBV4-3
TGTGCCAGCAGCTTAGTACAGATCACAGATACGCAGTATTTT,CASSLVQITDTQYF,-,-,TRBJ2-3,TRBV7-6
TGTGCCAGCAGCCTCAGACGAGGGAGCGGGGGGATCGATGAGCAGTTCTTC,CASSLRRGSGGIDEQFF,TRBD2,-,TRBJ2-1,TRBV7-2
TGTGCCAGCAGCTCCAACTCGCTCGGGAATTCACCCCTCCACTTT,CASSSNSLGNSPLHF,-,few,TRBJ1-6,TRBV7-8
TGTGCCAGCAGCGCCGTACAGGGTGGAGCTTTCTTT,CASSAVQGGAFF,-,-,TRBJ1-1,TRBV9
TGTGCCAGCAGCCAAAGCTACGAGCAGTACTTC,CASSQSYEQYF,-,-,TRBJ2-7,TRBV14
TGTGCTAGTGGTTTGCCCCTACGACCCCAGCATTTT,CASGLPLRPQHF,-,-,TRBJ1-5,TRBV12-5
TGTGCCAGCAGTGACCGGGACAGGGTCACAGATACGCAGTATTTT,CASSDRDRVTDTQYF,TRBD1,-,TRBJ2-3,TRBV6-1
TGTGCCAGCTCACCCCAACATTTTAGGGTGGTCGCTGAAGCTTTCTTT,CASSPQHFRVVAEAFF,-,-,TRBJ1-1,TRBV18
TGTGCCAGCAGCTTTCGGACTAGCGGGACTAGCACAGATACGCAGTATTTT,CASSFRTSGTSTDTQYF,TRBD2,-,TRBJ2-3,TRBV7-6
TGTGCCAGCAGCTTAGGGAGGACCGGGGAGCTGTTTTTT,CASSLGRTGELFF,-,-,TRBJ2-2,TRBV5-6
TGTGCCAGCCGGGGGGAGACAGAATTTTCACCCCTCCACTTT,CASRGETEFSPLHF,-,-,TRBJ1-6,TRBV6-5
TGCGCCAGCAGCCAAGTGGCAGGTCAAGGGACTGAAGCTTTCTTT,CASSQVAGQGTEAFF,-,-,TRBJ1-1,TRBV4-3
TGTGCCAGCAGATCCACTAGCGGGGGGCGGAATACGCAGTATTTT,CASRSTSGGRNTQYF,TRBD2,-,TRBJ2-3,TRBV6-5